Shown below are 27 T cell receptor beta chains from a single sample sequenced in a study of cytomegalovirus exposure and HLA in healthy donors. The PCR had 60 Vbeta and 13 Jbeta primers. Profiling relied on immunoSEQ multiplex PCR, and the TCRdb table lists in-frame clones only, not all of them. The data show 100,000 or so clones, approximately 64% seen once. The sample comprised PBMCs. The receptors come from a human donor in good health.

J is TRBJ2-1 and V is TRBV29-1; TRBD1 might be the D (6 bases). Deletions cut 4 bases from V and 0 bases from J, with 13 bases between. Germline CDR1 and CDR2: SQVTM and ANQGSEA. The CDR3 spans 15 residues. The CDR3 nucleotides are TGCAGCGTTGTCTCCGGACAGAGCTCCTACAATGAGCAGTTCTTC. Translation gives CSVVSGQSSYNEQFF.

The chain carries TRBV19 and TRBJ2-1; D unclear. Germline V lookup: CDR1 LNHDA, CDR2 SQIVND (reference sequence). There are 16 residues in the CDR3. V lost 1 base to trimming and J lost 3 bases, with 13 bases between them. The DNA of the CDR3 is TGTGCCAGTAGTATAGTCCCCAGCGTTGACTACAATGAGCAGTTCTTC. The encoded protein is CASSIVPSVDYNEQFF.

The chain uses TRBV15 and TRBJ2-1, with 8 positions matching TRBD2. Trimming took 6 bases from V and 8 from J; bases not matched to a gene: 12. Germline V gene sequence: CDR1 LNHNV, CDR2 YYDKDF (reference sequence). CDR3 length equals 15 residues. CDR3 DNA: TGTGCCACCAGGGACACTAGCGGTGGTTATGATGAGCAGTTCTTC. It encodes CATRDTSGGYDEQFF.

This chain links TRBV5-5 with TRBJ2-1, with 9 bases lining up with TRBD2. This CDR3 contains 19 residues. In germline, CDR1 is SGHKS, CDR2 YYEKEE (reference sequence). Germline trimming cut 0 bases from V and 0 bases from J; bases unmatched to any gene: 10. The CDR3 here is CASSLEFSGSSSSYNEQFF. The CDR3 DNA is TGTGCCAGCAGCTTGGAGTTTAGCGGGAGCTCCAGCTCCTACAATGAGCAGTTCTTC. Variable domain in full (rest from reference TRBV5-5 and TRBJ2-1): DAGVTQSPTHLIKTRGQQVTLRCSPISGHKSVSWYQQVLGQGPQFIFQYYEKEERGRGNFPDRFSARQFPNYSSELNVNALLLGDSALYLCASSLEFSGSSSSYNEQFFGPGTRLTVL.

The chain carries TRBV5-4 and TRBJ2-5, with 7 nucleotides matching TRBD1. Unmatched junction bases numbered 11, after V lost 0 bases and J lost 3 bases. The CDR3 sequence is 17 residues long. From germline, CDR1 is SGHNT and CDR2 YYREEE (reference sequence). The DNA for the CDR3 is TGTGCCAGCAGCTTGGTAGGCAATGGACAGGACAAAGAGACCCAGTACTTC. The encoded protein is CASSLVGNGQDKETQYF.

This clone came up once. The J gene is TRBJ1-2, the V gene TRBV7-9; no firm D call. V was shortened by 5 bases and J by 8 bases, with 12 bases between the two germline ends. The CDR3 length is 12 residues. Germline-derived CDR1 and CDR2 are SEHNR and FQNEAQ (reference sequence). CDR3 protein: CASSRIYEGYTF. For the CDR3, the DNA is TGTGCCAGCAGCCGCATTTATGAGGGCTACACCTTC.

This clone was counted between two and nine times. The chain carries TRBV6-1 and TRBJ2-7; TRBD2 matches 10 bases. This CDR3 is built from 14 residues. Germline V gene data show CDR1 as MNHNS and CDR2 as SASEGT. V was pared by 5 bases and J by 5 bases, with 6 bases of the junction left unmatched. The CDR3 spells CASSSLAGVHEQYF. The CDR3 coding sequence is TGTGCCAGCAGTTCCCTAGCGGGAGTGCACGAGCAGTACTTC.

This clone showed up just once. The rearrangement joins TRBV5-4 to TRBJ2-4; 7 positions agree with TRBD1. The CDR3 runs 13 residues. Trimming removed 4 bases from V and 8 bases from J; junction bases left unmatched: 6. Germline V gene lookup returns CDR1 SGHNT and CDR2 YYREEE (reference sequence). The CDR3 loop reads CASSEGQTDIQYF. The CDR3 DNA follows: TGTGCCAGCAGCGAGGGACAGACTGACATTCAGTACTTC.

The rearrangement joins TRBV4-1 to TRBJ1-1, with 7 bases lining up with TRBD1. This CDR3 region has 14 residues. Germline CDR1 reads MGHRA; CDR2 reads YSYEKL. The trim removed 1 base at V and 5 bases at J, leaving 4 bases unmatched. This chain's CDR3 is CASSQAGGLTEAFF. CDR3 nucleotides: TGCGCCAGCAGCCAAGCAGGGGGATTGACTGAAGCTTTCTTT.

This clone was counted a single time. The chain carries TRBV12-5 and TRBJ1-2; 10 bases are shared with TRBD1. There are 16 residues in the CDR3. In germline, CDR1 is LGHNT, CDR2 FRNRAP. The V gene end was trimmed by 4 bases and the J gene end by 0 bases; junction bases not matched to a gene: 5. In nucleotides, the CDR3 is TGTGCTAGTGGTTCGGATGGACAGGGGGCTAACTATGGCTACACCTTC. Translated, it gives CASGSDGQGANYGYTF.

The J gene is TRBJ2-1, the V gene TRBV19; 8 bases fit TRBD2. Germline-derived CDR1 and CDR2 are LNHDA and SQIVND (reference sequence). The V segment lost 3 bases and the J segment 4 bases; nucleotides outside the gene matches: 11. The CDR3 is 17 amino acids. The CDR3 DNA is TGTGCCAGTAGTATTAAGGTTCGGACTAGCCAATACAATGAGCAGTTCTTC. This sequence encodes CASSIKVRTSQYNEQFF.

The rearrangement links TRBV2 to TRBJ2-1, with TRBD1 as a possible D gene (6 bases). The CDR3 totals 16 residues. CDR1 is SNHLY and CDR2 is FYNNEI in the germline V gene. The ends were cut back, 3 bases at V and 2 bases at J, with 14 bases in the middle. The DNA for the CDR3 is TGTGCCAGCAGTGATAGTTCACAGGGCGCCTACAATGAGCAGTTCTTC. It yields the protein CASSDSSQGAYNEQFF.

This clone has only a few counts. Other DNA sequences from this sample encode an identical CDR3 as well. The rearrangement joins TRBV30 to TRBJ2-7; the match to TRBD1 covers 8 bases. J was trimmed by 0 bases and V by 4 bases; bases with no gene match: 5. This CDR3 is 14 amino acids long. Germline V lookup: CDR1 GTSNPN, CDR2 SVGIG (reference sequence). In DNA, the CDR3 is TGTGCCTGGACGCGGGACAGGAACTCCTACGAGCAGTACTTC. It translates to CAWTRDRNSYEQYF. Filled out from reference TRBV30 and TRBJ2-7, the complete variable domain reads SQTIHQWPATLVQPVGSPLSLECTVEGTSNPNLYWYRQAAGRGLQLLFYSVGIGQISSEVPQNLSASRPQDRQFILSSKKLLLSDSGFYLCAWTRDRNSYEQYFGPGTRLTVT.

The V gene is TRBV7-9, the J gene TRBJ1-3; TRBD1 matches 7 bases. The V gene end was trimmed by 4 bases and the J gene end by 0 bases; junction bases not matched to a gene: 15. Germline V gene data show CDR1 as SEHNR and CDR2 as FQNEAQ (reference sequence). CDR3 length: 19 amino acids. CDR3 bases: TGTGCCAGCAGCTCAACCGGGACAGAATCTCCTCGCTCTGGAAACACCATATATTTT. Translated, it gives CASSSTGTESPRSGNTIYF. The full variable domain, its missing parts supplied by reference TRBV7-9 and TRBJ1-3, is DTGVSQNPRHKITKRGQNVTFRCDPISEHNRLYWYRQTLGQGPEFLTYFQNEAQLEKSRLLSDRFSAERPKGSFSTLEIQRTEQGDSAMYLCASSSTGTESPRSGNTIYFGEGSWLTVV.

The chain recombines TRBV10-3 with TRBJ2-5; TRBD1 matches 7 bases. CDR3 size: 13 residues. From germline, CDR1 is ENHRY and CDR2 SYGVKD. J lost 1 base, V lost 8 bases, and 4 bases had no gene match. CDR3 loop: CAISTGVQETQYF. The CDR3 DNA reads TGTGCCATCTCTACAGGGGTCCAAGAGACCCAGTACTTC.

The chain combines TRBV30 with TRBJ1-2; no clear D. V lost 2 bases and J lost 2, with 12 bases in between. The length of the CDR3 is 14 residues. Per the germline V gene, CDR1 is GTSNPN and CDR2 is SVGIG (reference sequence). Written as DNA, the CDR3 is TGTGCCTGGAGTCGACAAGAAGTAAACTATGGCTACACCTTC. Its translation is CAWSRQEVNYGYTF.

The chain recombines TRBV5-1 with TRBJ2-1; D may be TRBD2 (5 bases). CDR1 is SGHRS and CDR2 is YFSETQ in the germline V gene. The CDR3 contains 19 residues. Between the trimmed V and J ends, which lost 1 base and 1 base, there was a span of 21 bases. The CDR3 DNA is TGCGCCAGCAGCTTGCCTCCCGCTAGCCTCCGTCAGTCCTACAATGAGCAGTTCTTC. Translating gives CASSLPPASLRQSYNEQFF.

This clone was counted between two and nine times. DNA of the CDR3: TGTGCCACCAGCGGTCTAGCGGGAGGTTTGCCAGATACGCAGTATTTT. Protein product: CATSGLAGGLPDTQYF. J is TRBJ2-3 and V is TRBV15; 11 nucleotides line up with TRBD2. The germline CDR1 and CDR2 sequences are LNHNV and YYDKDF (reference sequence). The CDR3 is 16 amino acids. After removal of 5 bases from V and 4 bases from J, the junction contained 8 bases not matched to a gene.

The CDR3 DNA reads TGTGCCAGCAGGAGGAGGACAGGGCAGGACTATGGCTACACCTTC. The encoded protein is CASRRRTGQDYGYTF. The rearrangement links TRBV6-5 to TRBJ1-2; TRBD1 matches 8 bases. CDR3 length: 15 residues. V was clipped by 6 bases and J by 3 bases; unmatched bases: 9. CDR1 is MNHEY and CDR2 is SVGAGI in the germline V gene.

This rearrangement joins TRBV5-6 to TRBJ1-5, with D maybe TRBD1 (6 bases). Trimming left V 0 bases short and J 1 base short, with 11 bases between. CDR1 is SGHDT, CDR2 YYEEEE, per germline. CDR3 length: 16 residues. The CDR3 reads CASSLGQGLSNQPQHF. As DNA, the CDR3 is TGTGCCAGCAGCTTGGGGCAGGGGCTGAGCAATCAGCCCCAGCATTTT.

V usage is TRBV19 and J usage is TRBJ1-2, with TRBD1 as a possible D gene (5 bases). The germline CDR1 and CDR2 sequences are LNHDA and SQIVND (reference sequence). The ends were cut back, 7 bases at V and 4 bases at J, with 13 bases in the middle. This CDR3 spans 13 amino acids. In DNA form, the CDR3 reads TGTGCCAGTAAGCCAGGCGGGACCTATGGCTACACCTTC. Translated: CASKPGGTYGYTF. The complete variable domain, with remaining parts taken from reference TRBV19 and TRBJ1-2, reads DGGITQSPKYLFRKEGQNVTLSCEQNLNHDAMYWYRQDPGQGLRLIYYSQIVNDFQKGDIAEGYSVSREKKESFPLTVTSAQKNPTAFYLCASKPGGTYGYTFGSGTRLTVV.

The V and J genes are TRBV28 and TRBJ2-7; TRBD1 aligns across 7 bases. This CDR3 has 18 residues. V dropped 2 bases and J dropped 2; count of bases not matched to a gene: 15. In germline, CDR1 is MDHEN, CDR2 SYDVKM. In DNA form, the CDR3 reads TGTGCCAGCAGTTTAGTTGAAAGGTTGGGGACAGACACCTACGAGCAGTACTTC. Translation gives CASSLVERLGTDTYEQYF. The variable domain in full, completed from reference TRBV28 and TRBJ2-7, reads DVKVTQSSRYLVKRTGEKVFLECVQDMDHENMFWYRQDPGLGLRLIYFSYDVKMKEKGDIPEGYSVSREKKERFSLILESASTNQTSMYLCASSLVERLGTDTYEQYFGPGTRLTVT.

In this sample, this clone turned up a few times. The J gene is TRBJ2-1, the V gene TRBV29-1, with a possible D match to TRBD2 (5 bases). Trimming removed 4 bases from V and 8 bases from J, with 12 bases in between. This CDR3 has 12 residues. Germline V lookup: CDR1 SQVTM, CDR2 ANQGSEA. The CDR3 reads CSVASGWHEQFF. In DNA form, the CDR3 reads TGCAGCGTTGCTTCGGGGTGGCATGAGCAGTTCTTC.

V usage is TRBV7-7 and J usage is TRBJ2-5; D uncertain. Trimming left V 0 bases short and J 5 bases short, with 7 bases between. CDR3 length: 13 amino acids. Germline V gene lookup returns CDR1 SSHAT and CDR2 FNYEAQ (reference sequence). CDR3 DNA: TGTGCCAGCAGCTTAGCTATGTTTGAGACCCAGTACTTC. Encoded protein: CASSLAMFETQYF.

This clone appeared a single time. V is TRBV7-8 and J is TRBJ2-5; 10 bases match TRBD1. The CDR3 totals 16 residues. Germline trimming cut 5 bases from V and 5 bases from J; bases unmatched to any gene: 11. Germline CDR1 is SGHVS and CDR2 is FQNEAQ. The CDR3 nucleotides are TGTGCCAGCAGCGAGTCCGGGACAGGGGTGTCGGAGACCCAGTACTTC. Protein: CASSESGTGVSETQYF.

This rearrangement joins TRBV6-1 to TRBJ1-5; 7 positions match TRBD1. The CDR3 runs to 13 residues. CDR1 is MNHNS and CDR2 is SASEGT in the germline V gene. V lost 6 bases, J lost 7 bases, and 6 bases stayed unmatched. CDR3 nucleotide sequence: TGTGCCAGCAGCCGGGACAGAGGGCAGCCCCAGCATTTT. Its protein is CASSRDRGQPQHF.

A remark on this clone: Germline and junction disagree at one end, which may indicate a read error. The CDR3 DNA reads as TGTTCCAGCAGCTTCGACAGGGGAGGCTACACCTTC. Its translation is CSSSFDRGGYTF. The rearrangement joins TRBV7-9 to TRBJ1-2; 8 nucleotides align to TRBD1. CDR1 and CDR2 from the germline V gene are SEHNR and FQNEAQ (reference sequence). The CDR3 runs 12 residues.